This is a list of T cell receptor beta chains from one sample in a study of identical twins. TCRdb analysed the 5' RACE reads with MiXCR anew, one entry per CDR3 protein. The sample has about 570,000 distinct CDR3 sequences, more than 9% seen once; the top ten hold around 3.1%. The data also belong to a second study, concerning yellow fever vaccine responses in identical twins.

Sequences were obtained from PBMCs. The receptors come from a woman between 18 and 29 years old in good health. The CDR3 runs from the conserved cysteine through the conserved F or W. The D gene is left open where the match is weak. The listing skips clone size in some rows; elsewhere it reads once, few, many or a size class.

cdr3_nt cdr3_aa j_call d_call clone_size v_call
TGTGCCAGCAGTCTGACACAGAACACTGAAGCTTTCTTT CASSLTQNTEAFF TRBJ1-1 . many TRBV12-3/TRBV12-4
TGCAGTGCGAAAGCGGGAGGGCCTGGAGAGACCCAGTACTTC CSAKAGGPGETQYF TRBJ2-5 TRBD2 many TRBV20-1
TGTGCCAGCAGTTCTCCCCAGTTGGCGGCCTACAATGAGCAGTTCTTC CASSSPQLAAYNEQFF TRBJ2-1 . . TRBV12-3/TRBV12-4
TGTGCCACCAGCAGAGTGGGGGACCCACCCCAGAATACGCAGTATTTT CATSRVGDPPQNTQYF TRBJ2-3 . many TRBV15
TGCAGTGCTAGCGGACTAGCGGGGGTAGGTGAGCAGTTCTTC CSASGLAGVGEQFF TRBJ2-1 TRBD2 few TRBV20-1
TGTGCCACCTTTACAGTCATGAACACTGAAGCTTTCTTT CATFTVMNTEAFF TRBJ1-1 . many TRBV24-1
TGTGCCAGCAGCTTCACCTTACTGATGAACACTGAAGCTTTCTTT CASSFTLLMNTEAFF TRBJ1-1 . . TRBV11-2
TGCAGTGCTGGAGCAACCGGACAGGCCGACTACACCTTC CSAGATGQADYTF TRBJ1-2 TRBD1 many TRBV20-1
TGTGCCAGCAGCTTTACCCTAAGCCTGAACGGGGAGCTGTTTTTT CASSFTLSLNGELFF TRBJ2-2 . few TRBV7-2
TGTGCCAGCAGCGGTATTAGCGGGGGATCAGATACGCAGTATTTT CASSGISGGSDTQYF TRBJ2-3 TRBD2 few TRBV7-6
TGCAGCAGTTGTCGGACAGAGAACACTGAAGCTTTCTTT CSSCRTENTEAFF TRBJ1-1 . few TRBV29-1
TGCGCCAGCAGCCTGGGACAGGGGGCTATAACCGGGGAGCTGTTTTTT CASSLGQGAITGELFF TRBJ2-2 TRBD1 many TRBV5-1
TGTGCCAGCAGCTCAAGACGCGGGGAGTTCTTC CASSSRRGEFF TRBJ2-1 . few TRBV5-6
TGCAGTGCTTCGAATCCCCGGGACACATTAACCTACGAGCAGTACTTC CSASNPRDTLTYEQYF TRBJ2-7 . few TRBV20-1
TGTGCCTTCAGTTTCAAACCTTGGGGGGGACTCCACACCGGGGAGCTGTTTTTT CAFSFKPWGGLHTGELFF TRBJ2-2 TRBD2 . TRBV2
TGTGCCAGCAGTCCCGGGACAGGGTGGGGCTACACCTTC CASSPGTGWGYTF TRBJ1-2 TRBD1 many TRBV12-3/TRBV12-4
TGTGCCAGCAGCTTATTTGGTGATTGGGGCACAGATACGCAGTATTTT CASSLFGDWGTDTQYF TRBJ2-3 . . TRBV7-6
TGTGCCAGCAGCTTATGGCGGATCTACGAGCAGTACTTC CASSLWRIYEQYF TRBJ2-7 . many TRBV11-2
TGCAGTGCCCGGTTAAGGGCCGGCGGGAGCTCCTACAATGAGCAGTTCTTC CSARLRAGGSSYNEQFF TRBJ2-1 TRBD2 few TRBV20-1
TGTGCCAGCAGCCCCCCCTTAGGGGGCGGGACCGGGGAGCTGTTTTTT CASSPPLGGGTGELFF TRBJ2-2 TRBD1 . TRBV7-9
TGTGCCAGCCATAGCGGGAGTTACGAGCAGTACTTC CASHSGSYEQYF TRBJ2-7 TRBD2 . TRBV27
TGCAGCGCCCAGGACTTGCAAGAGACCCAGTACTTC CSAQDLQETQYF TRBJ2-5 . few TRBV29-1
TGTGCCAGCAGCCGAGACAGGGGCAGCTCCTACGAGCAGTACTTC CASSRDRGSSYEQYF TRBJ2-7 TRBD1 . TRBV11-2
TGTGCCAGCAGTGATGCTGCGGGCGGGACTGGCGAGCAGTACTTC CASSDAAGGTGEQYF TRBJ2-7 . many TRBV6-4
TGTGCCAGCGGCCTGAGGGGGAACACTGAAGCTTTCTTT CASGLRGNTEAFF TRBJ1-1 . few TRBV14
TGCGCCAGCAGCCAAGCCGGACGTGGGAACGTTAAGGGCGAGCAGTACTTC CASSQAGRGNVKGEQYF TRBJ2-7 . . TRBV4-1
TGTGCCACCAGTGACGCTAGCGGGACCCATGAGCAGTTCTTC CATSDASGTHEQFF TRBJ2-1 TRBD2 . TRBV24-1
TGTGCCAGCAGCCGCCTTCCGAGCCCCTTCGATGAGCAGTTCTTC CASSRLPSPFDEQFF TRBJ2-1 . many TRBV3-1
TGCAGTGCTCGACCTTGGGGCTCCTACGAGCAGTACTTC CSARPWGSYEQYF TRBJ2-7 . . TRBV20-1
TGCGCCAGCTCACTAGCGGGGGCCAACACGGATACGCAGTATTTT CASSLAGANTDTQYF TRBJ2-3 TRBD2 few TRBV5-1
TGTGCCAGCAGCTTAGGGACCGGGACTTTCTCCTACAATGAGCAGTTCTTC CASSLGTGTFSYNEQFF TRBJ2-1 . . TRBV7-9
TGTGCCAGCAGCCAAGATGCGAAGGTAGATACGCAGTATTTT CASSQDAKVDTQYF TRBJ2-3 . few TRBV3-1
TGTGCCAGCAGCAAAGGACGGTTGGTAGAGACCCAGTACTTC CASSKGRLVETQYF TRBJ2-5 . many TRBV5-6
TGCAGCGTTGAAGATCAAGCCGGGGAGCTGTTTTTT CSVEDQAGELFF TRBJ2-2 . few TRBV29-1
TGCGCCAGCAGCCAGGACACCTACTACGAGCAGTACTTC CASSQDTYYEQYF TRBJ2-7 . few TRBV4-3
TGCGCCAGCAGCTTGGAAGGGATAAGGACCGGGGAGCTGTTTTTT CASSLEGIRTGELFF TRBJ2-2 . few TRBV5-1
TGTGCCAGCAGTGAACAGCAGGGGACCCCAGGGTACGAGCAGTACTTC CASSEQQGTPGYEQYF TRBJ2-7 . few TRBV6-1
TGCGCCAGCAGCTCAGACAGGGTCCCTGAGCAGTTCTTC CASSSDRVPEQFF TRBJ2-1 TRBD1 many TRBV5-1
TGTGCCAGCAGCCACCAGGAGACAGGGATTTCCTACGAGCAGTACTTC CASSHQETGISYEQYF TRBJ2-7 TRBD1 few TRBV14
TGCAGTGCTCGCTATATACGCCTCGAGCAGTACTTC CSARYIRLEQYF TRBJ2-7 . . TRBV20-1
TGCGCCAGCAGCCCGGGACTAGCCGTCACAGATACGCAGTATTTT CASSPGLAVTDTQYF TRBJ2-3 TRBD2 many TRBV5-1
TGCAGTGCAAACAGGGGCGGGGGTCAGCCCCAGCATTTT CSANRGGGQPQHF TRBJ1-5 TRBD1 many TRBV20-1
TGCGCCAGCAGCTTGGAGAAGGGCACCTACGAGCAGTACTTC CASSLEKGTYEQYF TRBJ2-7 . few TRBV5-1
TGCGCCAGCAGCTTGGGAGTAGTTAGTCCCTACGAGCAGTACTTC CASSLGVVSPYEQYF TRBJ2-7 . many TRBV5-1
TGTGCCAGCAGTGAAGAACAGGTCAATCAGCCCCAGCATTTT CASSEEQVNQPQHF TRBJ1-5 . . TRBV2
TGCAGCGTTCCGGGACAGGGAAGGGGCAATGAGCAGTTCTTC CSVPGQGRGNEQFF TRBJ2-1 TRBD1 many TRBV29-1
TGTGCCAGCAGCCAACAGGGGGGAAGCAATCAGCCCCAGCATTTT CASSQQGGSNQPQHF TRBJ1-5 TRBD1 few TRBV3-1
TGTGCCAGCAGCGCCGGGACAGGGGTGTGGGAGCAGTACTTC CASSAGTGVWEQYF TRBJ2-7 TRBD1 . TRBV7-9
TGTGCCAGCAGCTTAGAGGAAAGACAGGGGGCGCACGAGCAGTACTTC CASSLEERQGAHEQYF TRBJ2-7 TRBD1 . TRBV7-9
TGTGCCAGCAGCTTAGACTCTGACTCCTACGAGCAGTACTTC CASSLDSDSYEQYF TRBJ2-7 . many TRBV11-2
TGTGCCAGCAGCTTAGATGGCGGTCTTAATGAAAAACTGTTTTTT CASSLDGGLNEKLFF TRBJ1-4 . . TRBV7-2